This record covers a single TCR beta chain. Sequencing used immunoSEQ v3. Survey-level samples got approximately 2 million read pairs; deep-level samples got about 5-6.5 million. Sequencing used immunoSEQ multiplex PCR; TCRdb keeps in-frame clones, though not all of them. This sample has approximately 57,000 clones; roughly four fifths occur once, and the top ten carry under 3%. These data originate in a study of TIL therapy for anti-PD-1-resistant metastatic lung cancer. Time point meaning: pre-treatment sample, taken before nivolumab and TIL therapy. The clonotype comes from a person between 30 and 79 years old with non-small cell lung cancer. This sample comprised blood, obtained at baseline.

This chain's CDR3 is CASSYPPGNTIYF. The CDR3 DNA follows: TGTGCCAGCAGTTACCCTCCTGGAAACACCATATATTTT. The genes are TRBV6-5 and TRBJ1-3; D is ambiguous. This CDR3 comprises 13 residues. Germline V gives CDR1 MNHEY, CDR2 SVGAGI. Trimming cost V 2 bases and J 2 bases, with 4 bases left between them.